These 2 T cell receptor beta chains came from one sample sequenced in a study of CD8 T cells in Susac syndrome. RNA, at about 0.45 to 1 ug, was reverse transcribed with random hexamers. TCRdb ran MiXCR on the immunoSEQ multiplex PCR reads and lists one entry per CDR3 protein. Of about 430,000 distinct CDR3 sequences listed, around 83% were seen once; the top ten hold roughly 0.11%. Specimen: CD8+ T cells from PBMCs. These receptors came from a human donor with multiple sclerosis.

The CDR3 here is CASSYTRDRWDEQFF. Written as DNA, the CDR3 is TGTGCCAGCAGTTATACTCGTGATAGATGGGATGAGCAGTTCTTC. The V and J genes are TRBV6-5 and TRBJ2-1; D uncertain. Germline V gene lookup returns CDR1 MNHEY and CDR2 SVGAGI. V was cut by 3 bases and J by 8 bases, with 17 bases left in between. There are 15 residues in the CDR3.

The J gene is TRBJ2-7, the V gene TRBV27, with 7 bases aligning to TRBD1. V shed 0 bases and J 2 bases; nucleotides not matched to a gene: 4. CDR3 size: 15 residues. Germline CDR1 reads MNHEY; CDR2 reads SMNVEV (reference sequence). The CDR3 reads CASSLSGTATYEQYF. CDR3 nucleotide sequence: TGTGCCAGCAGTTTATCGGGGACAGCTACCTACGAGCAGTACTTC.